What follows are 28 T cell receptor beta chains derived from one specimen sequenced in a study of tumor-infiltrating lymphocytes in primary liver carcinoma. For each extraction, RNA and DNA were obtained together from 20-30 mg of unsorted bulk tissue. Starting from 450 to 500 ng of total RNA, TCR beta cDNA was produced with a primer in the constant region. Three nested multiplex PCR rounds, a slightly modified ARM-PCR method, built the TCR beta libraries. With TRBV1-TRBV30 forward primers and a C-beta reverse primer, the first two PCR rounds were run for nine to eleven cycles each. MiXCR, applied by TCRdb to the multiplex PCR reads, yields one record per CDR3 protein. The data contain tens of thousands of distinct CDR3 sequences, roughly 70% of them singletons. The sequenced sample consisted of liver tumor tissue from sampling region 4. Specified subset: tumor region T4, right-lateral pole. The receptors originated from a man aged 35 to 55 with primary liver carcinoma and hepatitis B virus infection.

About this clonotype itself: An end of the junction differs from the germline gene, which may be a read error. This chain joins TRBV4-3 and TRBJ2-7; 7 bases are shared with TRBD1. The germline CDR1 and CDR2 sequences are LGHNA and YSLEER. This CDR3 is built from 17 residues. The CDR3 DNA follows: TGCTCCAGCAGCCAAGAAGCACCCGGGACAGAGCGGTATGAGCAGTACTTC. Its protein product is CSSSQEAPGTERYEQYF.

V and J are TRBV6-1 and TRBJ1-4; no clear D gene. Germline values: CDR1 MNHNS, CDR2 SASEGT. V was cut by 0 bases and J by 0 bases, with 8 bases left in between. The CDR3 sequence is 16 residues long. CDR3 loop: CASSEADNTTNEKLFF. The CDR3 nucleotides are TGTGCCAGCAGTGAAGCGGATAATACAACTAATGAAAAACTGTTTTTT.

This clonotype was seen many times. This chain uses TRBV19 with TRBJ1-1; D gene uncertain. The ends were cut back, 10 bases at V and 8 bases at J, with 5 bases in the middle. Germline V gives CDR1 LNHDA, CDR2 SQIVND (reference sequence). This CDR3 spans 8 amino acids. This CDR3 reads CAITEAFF. The CDR3 bases are TGTGCCATTACCGAAGCTTTCTTT.

This clonotype is termed medium-sized. The chain has TRBV5-4 and TRBJ2-2; unclear D gene. Germline CDR1 SGHNT, CDR2 YYREEE (reference sequence). The CDR3 spans 14 residues. V was shortened by 2 bases and J by 4 bases, with 9 bases between the two germline ends. The CDR3: CASSFDERTGELFF. CDR3 coding DNA: TGTGCCAGCAGCTTTGATGAGCGCACCGGGGAGCTGTTTTTT.

As regards this clonotype: Relative to the germline gene, one junction end is altered; a read error may explain this. The chain links TRBV29-1 to TRBJ1-6; D is unclear. The CDR3 contains 12 residues. Germline V gene data show CDR1 as SQVTM and CDR2 as ANQGSEA. The CDR3 spells CSVAQCNSPLHF. The DNA for the CDR3 is TGTAGCGTTGCCCAGTGTAATTCACCCCTCCATTTT.

This clonotype qualifies as large. The chain uses TRBV29-1 and TRBJ2-3; D possibly corresponds to TRBD2 (5 bases). Trimming stripped 7 bases from V and 3 bases from J, with 8 bases between. Per the germline V gene, CDR1 is SQVTM and CDR2 is ANQGSEA. The CDR3 covers 11 residues. CDR3 protein: CSAGKTDTQYF. CDR3 nucleotides: TGCAGCGCGGGAAAGACAGATACGCAGTATTTT.

As for this clonotype: The missing conserved phenylalanine or tryptophan at the end of this CDR3 makes a read error likely. The V call is TRBV12-3 or TRBV12-4, the J call TRBJ1-1; possibly TRBD1 for D (5 bases). The CDR3 sequence is 13 residues long. The CDR3 loop is CANSRQLNAEAFL. CDR3 nucleotides: TGTGCCAACAGTCGACAGTTGAACGCTGAAGCTTTCCTT.

The chain joins TRBV11-1 to TRBJ2-7; weak D call: TRBD2 (6 bases). CDR3 length equals 15 residues. Trimming left V 4 bases short and J 11 bases short, with 24 bases between. Germline V gene lookup returns CDR1 SGHAT and CDR2 FQDESV (reference sequence). The CDR3 region has the DNA TGTGCCAGCAGCTCATCCCGGGACTCCTCCTACGGAAAGTACTTC. Its translation is CASSSSRDSSYGKYF.

V is TRBV14 and J is TRBJ2-2, with D possibly TRBD1 on 6 matching bases. The CDR3 totals 16 residues. Trimming took 6 bases from V and 2 from J, leaving 16 bases between them. CDR1 is SGHDN and CDR2 is FVKESK in the germline V gene. This CDR3 reads CASSPKGQSNTGELFF. Written as DNA, the CDR3 is TGTGCCAGCAGTCCCAAAGGACAGTCCAACACCGGGGAGCTGTTTTTT.

The CDR3 DNA follows: TGCAGCGTTGCCGGGGCTCCCCCCTACGGGCAATACTTC. Translated, it gives CSVAGAPPYGQYF. The V call is TRBV29-1, the J call TRBJ2-7; D assignment may be TRBD1 or TRBD2 (5 bases each). CDR1 is SQVTM, CDR2 ANQGSEA, per germline. This CDR3 has 13 residues. The germline V and J ends were trimmed by 4 bases and 13 bases, with 23 bases remaining between them.

The DNA of the CDR3 is TGTGCCAGCAGTCCCACGGCTAGCTTGAGATGGGGGGAGCTGTTTTTT. Its protein is CASSPTASLRWGELFF. The chain carries TRBV12-3 or TRBV12-4 and TRBJ2-2, with D possibly matching TRBD2 (5 bases). This CDR3 comprises 16 residues. The V gene lost 5 bases and the J gene lost 8 bases, with 21 bases spanning the gap.

The rearrangement uses TRBV28 and TRBJ1-6; a weak D match, TRBD1 (5 bases). Germline-derived CDR1 and CDR2 are MDHEN and SYDVKM. CDR3 length: 15 residues. Trimming pared 3 bases from V and 8 bases from J, leaving 14 bases between. CDR3 loop: CASSLQGEWDSPLHF. Here the CDR3 DNA reads TGTGCCAGCAGTTTGCAGGGAGAGTGGGATTCACCCCTCCACTTT.

The chain joins TRBV11-1 to TRBJ2-4, with D perhaps matching TRBD1 (6 bases). The CDR3 covers 17 residues. The V gene's germline CDR1 is SGHAT and CDR2 FQDESV (reference sequence). The CDR3 DNA follows: TGTGTTAGCAGCTTTCCCGGGACAAGCTGGACCAAAAACATTCAGTACTTC. Its translation: CVSSFPGTSWTKNIQYF.

As regards this clonotype: A read error may account for a junction end that differs from germline. This rearrangement joins TRBV11-1 to TRBJ2-7, with a possible D match to TRBD2 (6 bases). Per the germline V gene, CDR1 is SGHAT and CDR2 is FQDESV (reference sequence). This CDR3 comprises 15 residues. CDR3: CASSLTGPGEYKQNF. CDR3 nucleotide sequence: TGTGCCAGCAGCTTAACGGGACCGGGAGAATACAAGCAGAACTTC. The entire variable domain, with the rest obtained from reference TRBV11-1 and TRBJ2-7, is as follows: EAEVAQSPRYKITEKSQAVAFWCDPISGHATLYWYRQILGQGPELLVQFQDESVVDDSQLPKDRFSAERLKGVDSTLKIQPAELGDSAMYLCASSLTGPGEYKQNFGPGTRLTVT.

Of note for this clonotype: At one boundary the junction diverges from the germline segment, which might be a read error. The V gene is TRBV5-1, the J gene TRBJ1-2; 7 bases map to TRBD1. The CDR3 is 15 residues long. Germline V gene sequence: CDR1 SGHRS, CDR2 YFSETQ. The CDR3 sequence: CARSLDTGTAYGYTF. The CDR3 nucleotides are TGCGCCAGAAGCTTGGACACCGGGACAGCGTATGGCTACACTTTC.

Comment on this clonotype: One end of the junction fails to match germline, which may point to a read error. V gene TRBV29-1 combines with J gene TRBJ2-5, with D perhaps matching TRBD1 (6 bases). The CDR3 has 15 residues. Looked up from germline, CDR1 is SQVTM and CDR2 is ANQGSEA. In DNA form, the CDR3 reads TGCAGCGTTGAGCCCGGCAGGGGACGGCAAGAGACCCAGTACTTT. This translates into CSVEPGRGRQETQYF.

Worth noting for this clonotype: In this CDR3 the conserved last residue, phenylalanine or tryptophan, is missing, so a read error is likely. J is TRBJ2-7 and V is TRBV11-2, with a tentative D call TRBD1 (5 bases). Germline CDR1 SGHAT, CDR2 FQNNGV. The germline V and J ends were trimmed by 8 bases and 0 bases, with 11 bases remaining between them. The CDR3 has 13 residues. CDR3 sequence: CASSNRNSYEQYI. CDR3 DNA: TGTGCCAGCTCTAACAGGAACTCCTACGAGCAGTACATC.

A note on this clonotype: One end of the junction varies from germline; a read error may be responsible. The V and J genes are TRBV4-2 and TRBJ2-1; D uncertain. The CDR3 has 14 residues. In germline, CDR1 is LGHNA, CDR2 YNFKEQ. The CDR3 DNA sequence: TGCGCCAGCAGCCAAGAAAGTGCGTGCCGTGAGCAGTTCTTC. Amino acid sequence: CASSQESACREQFF.

This clonotype was seen repeatedly, ten times or more. This chain uses TRBV18 with TRBJ1-1, with D possibly TRBD1 on 5 matching bases. The V end was cut by 0 bases, the J end by 5 bases, with 10 bases between. Germline-derived CDR1 and CDR2 are KGHSH and LQKENI. The CDR3 has 14 residues. CDR3 sequence: CASSPPLGVTEAFF. For the CDR3, the DNA is TGTGCCAGCTCACCACCGTTAGGGGTTACTGAAGCTTTCTTT.

Worth noting for this clonotype: The junction shows a germline mismatch at one end, possibly a read error. V is TRBV29-1 and J is TRBJ2-1; D is unresolved. Germline CDR1 is SQVTM and CDR2 is ANQGSEA. The CDR3 sequence is 13 residues long. The CDR3, as DNA: TGCTGCGCCGCCCCCCTCTCCTTCAATGAGCAGTTCTTC. Translating gives CCAAPLSFNEQFF.

As regards this clonotype: The junction departs from the called germline gene at one end, perhaps through a read error. The chain uses TRBV7-8 and TRBJ2-5; maybe TRBD1 (5 bases). CDR3 length: 14 amino acids. Germline CDR1 reads SGHVS; CDR2 reads FQNEAQ. The CDR3 sequence is CARKQGATQETQYF. The DNA of the CDR3 is TGTGCCAGGAAGCAAGGGGCAACCCAAGAGACCCAATACTTC.

In the case of this clonotype: One junction end disagrees with the germline gene, perhaps due to a read error. This chain uses TRBV28 with TRBJ1-1; D is unresolved. Germline V gene sequence: CDR1 MDHEN, CDR2 SYDVKM. The CDR3 runs 13 residues. The CDR3 region is CASSLLGQTETFF. CDR3 DNA sequence: TGTGCCAGCAGTTTATTAGGGCAGACTGAAACTTTCTTT.

This clonotype was seen just once. This chain uses TRBV29-1 with TRBJ2-1, with 13 nucleotides matching TRBD2. The CDR3 covers 15 residues. Germline V gives CDR1 SQVTM, CDR2 ANQGSEA. Unmatched junction bases numbered 10, after V lost 7 bases and J lost 7 bases. The CDR3 protein is CSAVITSGRANEQFF. The CDR3 nucleotides read TGCAGCGCGGTTATAACTAGCGGGAGGGCGAATGAGCAGTTCTTC.

This clonotype was seen only once. At one of its ends the junction is not consistent with the germline gene, which may arise from a read error. The rearrangement uses TRBV6-1 and TRBJ2-3; D is unresolved. The germline CDR1 and CDR2 sequences are MNHNS and SASEGT. The CDR3 is made up of 12 amino acids. CDR3 residues: CASKPNIDMQYF. The CDR3 DNA follows: TGTGCCAGCAAGCCCAACATAGATATGCAGTATTTT.

About this clonotype itself: An end of the junction differs from the germline gene, which may be a read error. This sequence joins TRBV11-2 and TRBJ2-4, with 10 bases matching TRBD1. Germline V gene lookup returns CDR1 SGHAT and CDR2 FQNNGV. The CDR3 contains 14 residues. CDR3 DNA: TGTGCCAACAGCTCCGGGACAGGGGATAATATCCAGTACTTC. Translating it yields CANSSGTGDNIQYF.

As regards this clonotype: Mismatch with germline at one junction end may stem from a read error. The rearrangement links TRBV6-5 to TRBJ2-3, with a tentative D call TRBD2 (6 bases). The CDR3 totals 15 residues. CDR1 and CDR2 (germline): MNHEY, SVGAGI. Written as DNA, the CDR3 is TGTGCCAGCAATCCAGGACTACCGGGAACAGATACGCACTATTTT. Translation: CASNPGLPGTDTHYF.

This clonotype was seen repeatedly, ten times or more. The chain combines TRBV9 with TRBJ2-2, with D possibly TRBD2 on 5 matching bases. Per the germline V gene, CDR1 is SGDLS and CDR2 is YYNGEE. This CDR3 is 14 amino acids long. V was cut by 0 bases and J by 5 bases, with 8 bases left in between. In nucleotides, the CDR3 is TGTGCCAGCAGCGTAGGAGGCGGGACCGGGGAGCTGTTTTTT. Translating gives CASSVGGGTGELFF.

This clonotype occurred once. Germline is not matched at one junction end, which may reflect a read error. The chain links TRBV7-9 to TRBJ1-1; unclear D gene. This CDR3 has 13 residues. Germline CDR1 is SEHNR and CDR2 is FQNEAQ (reference sequence). DNA for the CDR3: TGTGCCAGCAACTTATCCGCGAACACTGAAGCTCTCTTT. Translated: CASNLSANTEALF.